This TCR beta chain stems from a study of OX40 agonist ivuxolimab in advanced cancers. J was trimmed by 4 bases and V by 4 bases; bases with no gene match: 5. The CDR3 sequence is 14 residues long. Germline lookup yields CDR1 LNHDA and CDR2 SQIVND (reference sequence). Sequencing was performed with immunoSEQ multiplex PCR; in TCRdb, only in-frame clones are kept and a portion is missing. Of 90,000 to 150,000 clones listed, 80% to 90% are singletons. The chain employs TRBV19 and TRBJ1-2, with 8 bases fitting TRBD1. The sequence derives from an adult with an advanced solid tumor such as melanoma, head and neck, liver or kidney cancer. The sequencing here drew on CD4+ or CD8+ T cells sorted from blood, taken in a trial of the OX40 agonist ivuxolimab. CDR3 DNA: TGTGCCAGTAGTACCCAGGGGGCAGCCTATGGCTACACCTTC. It yields the protein CASSTQGAAYGYTF.